One and the same sample provided the 6 T cell receptor beta chains below, sequenced in a study of cytomegalovirus exposure and HLA in healthy donors. PCR employed 60 Vbeta and 13 Jbeta primers. Sequencing was performed with immunoSEQ multiplex PCR; in TCRdb, only in-frame clones are kept and a portion is missing. The table lists about 230,000 clones, around four fifths of them singletons. Sequenced material: PBMCs. Source of these receptors: a woman aged 60 to 75 in good health and CMV-seropositive.

V is TRBV19 and J is TRBJ1-1; no reliable D call. V lost 6 bases and J 4 bases, leaving 6 bases between the germline ends. The CDR3 length is 11 residues. From germline, CDR1 is LNHDA and CDR2 SQIVND (reference sequence). As DNA, the CDR3 is TGTGCCAGTAGACAGCTCACTGAAGCTTTCTTT. Protein sequence: CASRQLTEAFF.

This sequence joins TRBV7-8 and TRBJ2-7; no clear D gene. CDR1 is SGHVS and CDR2 is FQNEAQ in the germline V gene. CDR3 length equals 13 residues. V lost 3 bases and J 0 bases, leaving 6 bases between the germline ends. CDR3 nucleotides: TGTGCCAGCAGCTTTCTCCGCTCCTACGAGCAGTACTTC. Protein product: CASSFLRSYEQYF.

The chain carries TRBV9 and TRBJ2-6; possibly TRBD1 for D (5 bases). CDR1 and CDR2 (germline): SGDLS, YYNGEE. The CDR3 runs to 14 residues. The germline V and J ends were trimmed by 1 base and 9 bases, with 11 bases remaining between them. This CDR3 is CASSVQGIGNVLTF. The CDR3 DNA sequence: TGTGCCAGCAGCGTACAGGGTATCGGCAACGTCCTGACTTTC. Using reference TRBV9 and TRBJ2-6 for the parts outside the CDR3, the full variable domain is DSGVTQTPKHLITATGQRVTLRCSPRSGDLSVYWYQQSLDQGLQFLIQYYNGEERAKGNILERFSAQQFPDLHSELNLSSLELGDSALYFCASSVQGIGNVLTFGAGSRLTVL.

The chain couples TRBV1 to TRBJ1-2; the table names TRBD1, a call not compared with the DNA. TRBV1 is listed as a pseudogene. The CDR3 spans 13 residues. CDR3 DNA: TGCACCAGCAGCTCACAGGGTAGCTATGGCTACACCTTC. Protein sequence: CTSSSQGSYGYTF.

For this clone: Compared with germline, one end of the junction differs, possibly owing to a read error. The rearrangement links TRBV7-6 to TRBJ2-6, with D tentatively TRBD2 (6 bases). CDR1 is SGHVS and CDR2 is FNYEAQ in the germline V gene. The CDR3 is made up of 19 amino acids. CDR3 in DNA: TGTGCCAGCGGCTTAGCCCTCCAGGGACTGCTCTCTGGGGCCAACGTCCTGACTTTC. This sequence encodes CASGLALQGLLSGANVLTF.

The rearrangement links TRBV7-6 to TRBJ2-5; 7 bases agree with TRBD1. Germline assignment: CDR1 SGHVS and CDR2 FNYEAQ. V shed 5 bases, J shed 5 bases, and the junction held 11 bases outside the gene matches. The length of the CDR3 is 15 residues. The DNA of the CDR3 is TGTGCCAGCAGCCCCCTGACAGGGAAGGGGGAGACCCAGTACTTC. Translating it yields CASSPLTGKGETQYF.